This TCR beta chain was found in a study of identical twins. Using its own MiXCR run on the 5' RACE reads, TCRdb lists one record per CDR3 protein. The sample has about 480,000 distinct CDR3 sequences, 13% to 15% seen once. Germline assignment: CDR1 KGHDR and CDR2 SFDVKD. The CDR3 has 13 amino acids. The V end lost 6 bases, the J end lost 4 bases, and 10 bases lay between the germline ends. Note on this clonotype: Its antigen is unknown.

Study conclusions and caveats: Not following the same donors, the study drew its conclusions from cross-sectional statistical analysis.

Another study also made use of these data, one on yellow fever vaccine responses in identical twins.

This chain uses TRBV24-1 with TRBJ2-3; D is perhaps TRBD1 (6 bases). The sequencing input was CD4+ T cells sorted from blood. The sequence came from a woman in her late teens or twenties in good health. CDR3 in DNA: TGTGCCACCAGTCAACAGGGCGCAGATACGCAGTATTTT. Residues: CATSQQGADTQYF.